A single sample is the source of the 17 T cell receptor beta chains below, sequenced in a study of T cells in Graves' hyperthyroidism and ophthalmopathy. RNA transcripts were the template for amplifying TCR beta CDR3 regions. In the first-round RT-PCR of the TCR CDR3, the HTBI primer set was used. MiXCR, applied by TCRdb to the multiplex PCR reads, yields one record per CDR3 protein. The table includes about 640,000 distinct CDR3 sequences, around 13% detected once. The material sequenced was blood. The source is a woman in her fifties or sixties with Graves' ophthalmopathy.

This clonotype has at least ten counts. The V gene is TRBV2, the J gene TRBJ2-7, with 8 positions matching TRBD1. V dropped 6 bases and J dropped 1; count of bases not matched to a gene: 8. Germline V gives CDR1 SNHLY, CDR2 FYNNEI. This CDR3 has 15 amino acids. The DNA of the CDR3 is TGTGCCAGCAGGGGGGACAGGACGCCGTCCTACGAGCAGTACTTC. Translated, it gives CASRGDRTPSYEQYF. The variable domain in full, with the rest retrieved from reference TRBV2 and TRBJ2-7, is EPEVTQTPSHQVTQMGQEVILRCVPISNHLYFYWYRQILGQKVEFLVSFYNNEISEKSEIFDDQFSVERPDGSNFTLKIRSTKLEDSAMYFCASRGDRTPSYEQYFGPGTRLTVT.

This clonotype came up many times. V and J are TRBV10-3 and TRBJ2-2, with D uncertain. Germline V lookup: CDR1 ENHRY, CDR2 SYGVKD. Trimming stripped 8 bases from V and 3 bases from J, with 13 bases between. The CDR3 contains 14 residues. CDR3 in amino acids: CAIQPSRDTGELFF. The CDR3 coding sequence is TGTGCCATCCAACCGTCAAGGGACACCGGGGAGCTGTTTTTT.

This clonotype appeared a few times. One junction end disagrees with the germline gene, perhaps due to a read error. This rearrangement joins TRBV29-1 to TRBJ1-3, with D tentatively TRBD1 (6 bases). The CDR3 has 15 residues. Germline-derived CDR1 and CDR2 are SQVTM and ANQGSEA. DNA of the CDR3: TGCAGCGTGGAAGGACAGACCCACTCTGGAAACACCATATATTTT. Residues: CSVEGQTHSGNTIYF.

As to this clonotype: Being one base from a much bigger clone, this may be a read error. This chain uses TRBV7-9 with TRBJ2-7; D is undetermined. The CDR3 sequence is 16 residues long. The ends were cut back, 5 bases at V and 3 bases at J, with 20 bases in the middle. Germline CDR1 is SEHNR and CDR2 is FQNEAQ (reference sequence). CDR3 loop: CASSPQLPTKGYEQYF. The CDR3 bases are TGTGCCAGCAGCCCTCAACTCCCGACAAAGGGCTACGAGCAGTACTTC. The variable domain in full, with the rest retrieved from reference TRBV7-9 and TRBJ2-7, is DTGVSQNPRHKITKRGQNVTFRCDPISEHNRLYWYRQTLGQGPEFLTYFQNEAQLEKSRLLSDRFSAERPKGSFSTLEIQRTEQGDSAMYLCASSPQLPTKGYEQYFGPGTRLTVT.

This clonotype was counted at least ten times. The chain couples TRBV2 to TRBJ2-7; TRBD2 matches at 9 bases. The CDR3 contains 15 residues. Germline values: CDR1 SNHLY, CDR2 FYNNEI. The junction had 8 bases not matched to a gene; V was cut back by 4 bases and J by 4 bases. The CDR3 bases are TGTGCCAGCAGTGCGGGGACTAGCCGTCTATACGAGCAGTACTTC. Its protein is CASSAGTSRLYEQYF.

This clonotype was seen more than once but under ten times. The chain is built from TRBV28 and TRBJ2-1; weak D call: TRBD1 (6 bases). Germline assignment: CDR1 MDHEN and CDR2 SYDVKM. Trimming removed 4 bases from V and 0 bases from J, with 16 bases in between. The CDR3 is 17 amino acids. The CDR3 loop is CASSSSWGQGSYNEQFF. DNA for the CDR3: TGTGCCAGCAGTTCCTCCTGGGGGCAAGGCTCCTACAATGAGCAGTTCTTC.

This chain joins TRBV20-1 and TRBJ2-4; no definite D call. Germline V gene sequence: CDR1 DFQATT, CDR2 SNEGSKA (reference sequence). This CDR3 has 14 amino acids. V was pared by 3 bases and J by 8 bases, with 17 bases between. The CDR3 DNA reads as TGCAGTGCTAGCGGGCCCGCCGGTGGTGACATTCAGTACTTC. It specifies CSASGPAGGDIQYF.

The chain couples TRBV19 to TRBJ2-1; D is ambiguous. The germline CDR1 and CDR2 sequences are LNHDA and SQIVND (reference sequence). Trimming took 10 bases from V and 2 from J, leaving 12 bases between them. CDR3 length equals 13 residues. The DNA of the CDR3 is TGTGCCATCAAATCGGGCCCCTACAATGAGCAGTTCTTC. Protein: CAIKSGPYNEQFF.

This clonotype was seen ten or more times. The V call is TRBV7-2, the J call TRBJ2-7; 9 bases match TRBD2. Looked up from germline, CDR1 is SGHTA and CDR2 is FQGNSA. The junction had 16 bases not matched to a gene; V was cut back by 2 bases and J by 5 bases. CDR3 length: 18 amino acids. The DNA for the CDR3 is TGTGCCAGCAGCTTAAATCCCCCTCCGGCGGGAGGGGACAACGAGCAGTACTTC. Encoded protein: CASSLNPPPAGGDNEQYF.

This clonotype was found many times. The chain couples TRBV28 to TRBJ2-7; 9 bases are a match to TRBD2. Per the germline V gene, CDR1 is MDHEN and CDR2 is SYDVKM. Trimming at V came to 2 bases and at J to 4 bases, leaving 9 bases not matched to a gene. The CDR3 runs to 16 residues. CDR3: CASSLPVAGVRYEQYF. The CDR3 DNA sequence: TGTGCCAGCAGTTTACCGGTAGCGGGAGTAAGATACGAGCAGTACTTC.

Details on this clonotype: One junction end does not reproduce the germline sequence, and a read error may be involved. V usage is TRBV5-1 and J usage is TRBJ1-1; D unresolved. Germline V gene data show CDR1 as SGHRS and CDR2 as YFSETQ. The CDR3 totals 14 residues. The CDR3 loop is CASSLVPSYTEAFF. DNA of the CDR3: TGTGCCAGCAGCTTGGTTCCCAGCTACACTGAAGCTTTCTTT.

This clonotype has a handful of counts. The chain couples TRBV27 to TRBJ1-1, with no clear D. Trimming removed 5 bases from V and 1 base from J, with 14 bases in between. Per germline, CDR1 MNHEY and CDR2 SMNVEV (reference sequence). The CDR3 runs 15 residues. The CDR3 sequence is CASSIHRPGNTEAFF. The DNA of the CDR3 is TGTGCCAGCAGTATACACCGACCGGGGAACACTGAAGCTTTCTTT.

There are many counts of this clonotype. This chain joins TRBV12-3 or TRBV12-4 and TRBJ2-2; 10 bases line up with TRBD2. The J segment lost 3 bases and the V segment lost 2 bases, leaving 3 bases of the junction unmatched. CDR3 length: 16 residues. The CDR3 reads CASSLWTSGYTGELFF. The CDR3 region has the DNA TGTGCCAGCAGTTTATGGACTAGCGGATACACCGGGGAGCTGTTTTTT.

This clonotype was counted between two and nine times. The chain carries TRBV9 and TRBJ2-7, with a possible D match to TRBD2 (5 bases). Per germline, CDR1 SGDLS and CDR2 YYNGEE. This CDR3 is built from 14 residues. The V end was cut by 0 bases, the J end by 2 bases, with 9 bases between. CDR3 sequence reads: CASSVGGIAYEQYF. The CDR3 DNA follows: TGTGCCAGCAGCGTAGGAGGGATTGCCTACGAGCAGTACTTC.

In this sample, this clonotype turned up many times. The genes are TRBV28 and TRBJ1-5; 10 bases agree with TRBD1. This CDR3 contains 15 residues. The V segment lost 3 bases and the J segment 6 bases; nucleotides outside the gene matches: 5. Looked up from germline, CDR1 is MDHEN and CDR2 is SYDVKM. The chain's CDR3 is CASSFVTGGTQPQHF. DNA of the CDR3: TGTGCCAGCAGTTTCGTGACAGGGGGCACTCAGCCCCAGCATTTT. The full variable domain, its missing parts supplied by reference TRBV28 and TRBJ1-5, is DVKVTQSSRYLVKRTGEKVFLECVQDMDHENMFWYRQDPGLGLRLIYFSYDVKMKEKGDIPEGYSVSREKKERFSLILESASTNQTSMYLCASSFVTGGTQPQHFGDGTRLSIL.

This clonotype was picked up a small number of times. This sequence joins TRBV12-3 or TRBV12-4 and TRBJ2-1; 8 bases fit TRBD2. The CDR3 spans 13 residues. Trimming at V came to 7 bases and at J to 3 bases, leaving 2 bases not matched to a gene. The CDR3 nucleotides are TGTGCCAGCACCACTAGCGGCTACAATGAGCAGTTCTTC. Protein sequence: CASTTSGYNEQFF.

This clonotype has a count of ten or more. In DNA, the CDR3 is TGTGCCTGGAGTGGGGAGAATGGATACGAGCAGTACTTC. Translated, it gives CAWSGENGYEQYF. The chain carries TRBV30 and TRBJ2-7; D may be TRBD2 (5 bases). Trimming left V 1 base short and J 4 bases short, with 11 bases between. CDR3 length equals 13 residues. CDR1 is GTSNPN, CDR2 SVGIG, per germline (reference sequence).